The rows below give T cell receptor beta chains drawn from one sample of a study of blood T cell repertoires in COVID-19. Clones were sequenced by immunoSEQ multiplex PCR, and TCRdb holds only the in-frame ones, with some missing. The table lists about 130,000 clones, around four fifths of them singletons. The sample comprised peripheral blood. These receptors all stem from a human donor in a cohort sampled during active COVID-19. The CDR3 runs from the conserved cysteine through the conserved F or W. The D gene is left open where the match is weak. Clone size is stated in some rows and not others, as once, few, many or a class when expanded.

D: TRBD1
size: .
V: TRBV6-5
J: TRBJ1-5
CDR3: CASRHRGPQPQHF
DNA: TGTGCCAGCAGGCACAGGGGCCCTCAGCCCCAGCATTTT

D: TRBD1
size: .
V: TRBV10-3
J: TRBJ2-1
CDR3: CAISTQRGQGGNEQFF
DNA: TGTGCCATCAGTACACAAAGGGGGCAAGGTGGCAATGAGCAGTTCTTC

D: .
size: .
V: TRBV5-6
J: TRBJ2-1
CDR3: CASSWDTGSNEQFF
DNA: TGTGCCAGCAGCTGGGACACAGGGAGCAATGAGCAGTTCTTC

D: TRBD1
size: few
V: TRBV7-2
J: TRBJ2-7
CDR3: CASSPRQGNYEQYF
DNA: TGTGCCAGCAGCCCTAGACAGGGCAATTACGAGCAGTACTTC

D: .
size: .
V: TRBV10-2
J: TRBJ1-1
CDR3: CASSGWGRGTEAFF
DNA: TGCGCCAGCAGTGGGTGGGGCCGTGGCACTGAAGCTTTCTTT

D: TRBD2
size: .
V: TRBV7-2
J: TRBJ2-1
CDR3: CASSLTSGGGSNEQFF
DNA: TGTGCCAGCAGCTTAACTAGCGGGGGGGGAAGCAATGAGCAGTTCTTC

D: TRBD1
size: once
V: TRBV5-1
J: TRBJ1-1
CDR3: CASSHRQGSTEAFF
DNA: TGCGCCAGCAGCCACCGACAGGGATCCACTGAAGCTTTCTTT

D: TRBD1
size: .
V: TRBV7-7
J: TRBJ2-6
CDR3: CASSLGTGSGANVLTF
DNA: TGTGCCAGCAGCTTAGGGACAGGGTCCGGGGCCAACGTCCTGACTTTC

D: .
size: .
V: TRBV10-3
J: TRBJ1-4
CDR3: CAISQSTVGEKLFF
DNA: TGTGCCATCAGTCAGAGTACAGTTGGAGAAAAACTGTTTTTT

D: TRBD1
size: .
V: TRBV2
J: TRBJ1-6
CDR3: CASNMDRGPSPLHF
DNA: TGTGCCAGCAATATGGACAGGGGGCCCTCACCCCTCCACTTT

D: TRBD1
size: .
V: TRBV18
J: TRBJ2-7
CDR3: CASSQESTGAGQYF
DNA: TGTGCCAGCTCACAGGAATCGACAGGGGCCGGGCAGTACTTC

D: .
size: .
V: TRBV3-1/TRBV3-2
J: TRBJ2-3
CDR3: CASSQGGRGSTDTQYF
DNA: TGTGCCAGCAGCCAAGGCGGACGGGGGAGCACAGATACGCAGTATTTT

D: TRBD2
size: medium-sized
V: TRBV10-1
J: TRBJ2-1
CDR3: CASSESLAGDILSSYNEQFF
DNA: TGCGCCAGCAGTGAGTCCCTAGCGGGGGATATCTTGAGCTCCTACAATGAGCAGTTCTTC

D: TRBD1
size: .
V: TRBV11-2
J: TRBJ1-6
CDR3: CASSGSTGLLPLHF
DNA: TGTGCCAGCAGCGGCTCGACAGGGCTTCTACCCCTCCACTTT

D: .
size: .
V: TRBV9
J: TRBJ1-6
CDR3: CASSVVLTGEYNSPLHF
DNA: TGTGCCAGCAGCGTAGTGTTGACAGGAGAATATAATTCACCCCTCCACTTT

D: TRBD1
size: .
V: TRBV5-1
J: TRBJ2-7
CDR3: CASSFRQGADEQYF
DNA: TGCGCCAGCAGCTTCAGACAGGGCGCCGACGAGCAGTACTTC

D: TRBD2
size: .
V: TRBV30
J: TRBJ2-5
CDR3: CAWSGSRLAGAQETQYF
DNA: TGTGCCTGGAGTGGATCAAGACTAGCGGGGGCCCAAGAGACCCAGTACTTC

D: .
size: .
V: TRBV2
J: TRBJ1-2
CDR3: CASRGGQGQFGYTF
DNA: TGTGCCAGCAGGGGGGGTCAGGGCCAATTTGGCTACACCTTC

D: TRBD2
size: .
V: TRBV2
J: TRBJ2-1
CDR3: CASLSGGAVHEQFF
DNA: TGTGCCAGCCTTAGCGGGGGGGCGGTCCATGAGCAGTTCTTC

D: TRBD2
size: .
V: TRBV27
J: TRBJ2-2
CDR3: CASMRGTNTGELFF
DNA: TGTGCCAGCATGCGGGGGACTAACACCGGGGAGCTGTTTTTT

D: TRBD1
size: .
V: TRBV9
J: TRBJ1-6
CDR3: CASSVEQGRGTLHF
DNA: TGTGCCAGCAGCGTAGAGCAGGGCAGGGGGACCCTCCACTTT

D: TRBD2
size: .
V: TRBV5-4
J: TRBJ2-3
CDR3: CASSSAGGGETDTQYF
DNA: TGTGCCAGCAGCTCCGCGGGGGGAGGGGAAACAGATACGCAGTATTTT

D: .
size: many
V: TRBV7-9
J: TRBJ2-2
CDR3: CASSSTQGPGELFF
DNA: TGTGCCAGCAGTAGTACACAGGGTCCCGGGGAGCTGTTTTTT

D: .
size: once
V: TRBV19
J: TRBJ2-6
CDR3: CASSTISAGANVLTF
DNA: TGTGCCAGTAGTACTATTTCCGCGGGGGCCAACGTCCTGACTTTC

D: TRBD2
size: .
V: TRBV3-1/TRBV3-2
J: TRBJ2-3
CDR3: CASSRLSGGGTDTQYF
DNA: TGTGCCAGCAGTCGCCTTAGCGGGGGCGGCACAGATACGCAGTATTTT

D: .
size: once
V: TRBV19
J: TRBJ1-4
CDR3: CASSSGGVANEKLFF
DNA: TGTGCCAGTAGCTCCGGGGGGGTGGCTAATGAAAAACTGTTTTTT

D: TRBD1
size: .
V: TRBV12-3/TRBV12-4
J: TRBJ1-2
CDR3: CASTRSGQNGYTF
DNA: TGTGCCAGCACTCGGTCGGGACAGAATGGCTACACCTTC

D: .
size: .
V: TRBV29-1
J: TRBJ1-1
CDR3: CSARGGEYTEAFF
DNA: TGCAGCGCTCGAGGGGGGGAGTACACTGAAGCTTTCTTT

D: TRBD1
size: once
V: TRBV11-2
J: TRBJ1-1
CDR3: CASSGQGAEAFF
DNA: TGTGCCAGCAGCGGACAGGGGGCTGAAGCTTTCTTT

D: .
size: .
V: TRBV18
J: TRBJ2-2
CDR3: CASSRLGQENTGELFF
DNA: TGTGCCAGCTCACGACTGGGGCAGGAGAACACCGGGGAGCTGTTTTTT

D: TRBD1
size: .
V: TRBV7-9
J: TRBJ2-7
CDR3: CASSLGGTGLYEQYF
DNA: TGTGCCAGCAGCTTAGGGGGGACAGGCCTCTACGAGCAGTACTTC

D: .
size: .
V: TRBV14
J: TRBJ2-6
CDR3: CASSQQGRSGANVLTF
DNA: TGTGCCAGCAGCCAGCAGGGTAGATCTGGGGCCAACGTCCTGACTTTC

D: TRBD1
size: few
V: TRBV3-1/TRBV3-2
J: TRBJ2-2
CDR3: CASRQTGVLTGELFF
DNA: TGTGCCAGCAGGCAAACAGGGGTTCTCACCGGGGAGCTGTTTTTT